The clone carrying this T cell receptor beta chain was counted between two and nine times. No antigen is known for it. The CDR3 spans 15 residues. Germline CDR1 reads SGHAT; CDR2 reads FQDESV (reference sequence). Trimming took 5 bases from V and 4 from J; bases not matched to a gene: 10. This sample is drawn from a study of T-cell memory formation after mild COVID-19. A single record per CDR3 protein comes from TCRdb applying MiXCR to the 5' RACE reads. The repertoire holds approximately 400,000 distinct CDR3 sequences, more than 15% seen once, with roughly 21% in the top ten. Overall study results and limits: For second-wave clones that peaked at day 37, SARS-CoV-2 specificity went unverified. Memory cells collected pre-infection included some clones that later responded, suggesting cross-reactive memory joined.

V and J are TRBV11-1 and TRBJ1-1; TRBD1 agrees at 7 bases. This clonotype originated in a man aged 18 to 30 who had mild COVID-19 (a few samples of this study predate the infection). Cell type and time point are not known. The sample taken for sequencing was PBMCs or a T cell subset sorted from them (not recorded which). The CDR3 nucleotides read TGTGCCAGCAGCCCCCGACAGGGACGGAGCACTGAAGCTTTCTTT. This translates into CASSPRQGRSTEAFF.